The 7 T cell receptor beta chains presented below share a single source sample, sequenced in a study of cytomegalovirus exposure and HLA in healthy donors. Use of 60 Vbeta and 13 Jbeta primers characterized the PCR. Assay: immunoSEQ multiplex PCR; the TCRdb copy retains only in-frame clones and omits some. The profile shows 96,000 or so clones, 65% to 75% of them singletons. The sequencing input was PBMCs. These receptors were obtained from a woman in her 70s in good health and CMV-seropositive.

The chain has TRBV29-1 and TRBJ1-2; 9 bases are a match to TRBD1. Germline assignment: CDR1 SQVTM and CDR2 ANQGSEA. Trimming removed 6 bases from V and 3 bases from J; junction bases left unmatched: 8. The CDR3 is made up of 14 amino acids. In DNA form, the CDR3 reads TGCAGCGTCACGAGGACAGGGGCTTACTATGGCTACACCTTC. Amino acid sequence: CSVTRTGAYYGYTF.

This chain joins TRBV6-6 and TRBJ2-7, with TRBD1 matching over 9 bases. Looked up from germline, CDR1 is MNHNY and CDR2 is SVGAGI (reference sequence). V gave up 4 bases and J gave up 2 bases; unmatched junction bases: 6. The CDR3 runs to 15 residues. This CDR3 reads CASSFGQGQTYEQYF. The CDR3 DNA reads TGTGCCAGCAGTTTCGGACAGGGGCAAACCTACGAGCAGTACTTC.

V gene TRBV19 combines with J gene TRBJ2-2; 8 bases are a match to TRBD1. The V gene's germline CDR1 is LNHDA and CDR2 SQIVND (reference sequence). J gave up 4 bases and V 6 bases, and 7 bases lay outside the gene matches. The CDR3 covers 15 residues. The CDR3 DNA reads TGTGCCAGTAGACGACAGGGGTCGGGCACCGGGGAGCTGTTTTTT. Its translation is CASRRQGSGTGELFF. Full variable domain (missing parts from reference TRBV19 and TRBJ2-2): DGGITQSPKYLFRKEGQNVTLSCEQNLNHDAMYWYRQDPGQGLRLIYYSQIVNDFQKGDIAEGYSVSREKKESFPLTVTSAQKNPTAFYLCASRRQGSGTGELFFGEGSRLTVL.

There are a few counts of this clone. The CDR3: CASSQPTYPPAEAFF. The DNA for the CDR3 is TGTGCCAGCAGCCAACCCACCTATCCCCCGGCTGAAGCTTTCTTT. The V gene is TRBV11-2, the J gene TRBJ1-1; D unresolved. The ends were cut back, 5 bases at V and 6 bases at J, with 19 bases in the middle. Germline values: CDR1 SGHAT, CDR2 FQNNGV. This CDR3 contains 15 residues.

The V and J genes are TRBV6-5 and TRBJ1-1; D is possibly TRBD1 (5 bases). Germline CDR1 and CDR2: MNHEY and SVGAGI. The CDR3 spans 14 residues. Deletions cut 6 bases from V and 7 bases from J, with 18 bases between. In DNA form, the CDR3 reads TGTGCCAGCAGCCTAGACAGAAATGTGGGTGAAGCTTTCTTT. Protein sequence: CASSLDRNVGEAFF.

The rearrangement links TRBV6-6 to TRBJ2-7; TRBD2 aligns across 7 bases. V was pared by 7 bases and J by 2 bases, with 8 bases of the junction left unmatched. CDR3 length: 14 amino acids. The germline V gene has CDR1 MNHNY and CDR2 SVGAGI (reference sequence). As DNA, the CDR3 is TGTGCCAGCAACCAACTAGCGAGGGCCTACGAGCAGTACTTC. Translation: CASNQLARAYEQYF.

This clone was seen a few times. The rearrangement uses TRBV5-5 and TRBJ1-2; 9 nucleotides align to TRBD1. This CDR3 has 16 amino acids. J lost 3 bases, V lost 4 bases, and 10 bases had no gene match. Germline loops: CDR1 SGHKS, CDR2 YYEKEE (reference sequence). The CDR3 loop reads CASSAPGQGIYYGYTF. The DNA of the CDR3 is TGTGCCAGCAGCGCTCCGGGACAGGGAATCTACTATGGCTACACCTTC.